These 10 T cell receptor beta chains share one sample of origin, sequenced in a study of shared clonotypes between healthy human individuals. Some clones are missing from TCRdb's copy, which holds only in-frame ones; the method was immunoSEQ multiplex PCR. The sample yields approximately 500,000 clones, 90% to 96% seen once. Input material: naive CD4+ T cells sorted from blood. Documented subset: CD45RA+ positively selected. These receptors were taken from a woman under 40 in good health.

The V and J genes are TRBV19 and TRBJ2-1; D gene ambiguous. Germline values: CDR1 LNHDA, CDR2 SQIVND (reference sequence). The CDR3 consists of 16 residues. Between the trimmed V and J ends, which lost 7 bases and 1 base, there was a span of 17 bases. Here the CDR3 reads CASISDDAKSYNEQFF. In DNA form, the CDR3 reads TGTGCCAGTATCAGTGATGACGCGAAATCCTACAATGAGCAGTTCTTC.

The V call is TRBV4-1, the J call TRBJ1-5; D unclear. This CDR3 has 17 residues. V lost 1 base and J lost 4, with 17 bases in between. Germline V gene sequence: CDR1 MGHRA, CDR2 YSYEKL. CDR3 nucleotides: TGCGCCAGCAGCCAAGTATCGAGTGGCAGCGGGAATCAGCCCCAGCATTTT. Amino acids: CASSQVSSGSGNQPQHF.

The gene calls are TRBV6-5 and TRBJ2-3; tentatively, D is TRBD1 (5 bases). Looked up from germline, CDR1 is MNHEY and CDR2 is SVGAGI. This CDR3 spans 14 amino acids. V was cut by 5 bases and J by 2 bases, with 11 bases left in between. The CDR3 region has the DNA TGTGCCAGCAGTAGACAGAAAGACACAGATACGCAGTATTTT. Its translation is CASSRQKDTDTQYF.

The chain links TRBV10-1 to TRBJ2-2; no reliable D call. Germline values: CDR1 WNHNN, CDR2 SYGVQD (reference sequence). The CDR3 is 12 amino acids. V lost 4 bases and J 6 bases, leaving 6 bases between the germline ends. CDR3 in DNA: TGCGCCAGCAGTGTCCGGGCCGGGGAGCTGTTTTTT. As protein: CASSVRAGELFF.

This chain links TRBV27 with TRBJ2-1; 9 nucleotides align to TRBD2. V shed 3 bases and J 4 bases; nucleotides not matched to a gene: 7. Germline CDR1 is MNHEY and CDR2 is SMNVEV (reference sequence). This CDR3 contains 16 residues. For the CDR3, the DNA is TGTGCCAGCAGTTTCCAGCGACTAGCGGATTACAATGAGCAGTTCTTC. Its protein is CASSFQRLADYNEQFF.

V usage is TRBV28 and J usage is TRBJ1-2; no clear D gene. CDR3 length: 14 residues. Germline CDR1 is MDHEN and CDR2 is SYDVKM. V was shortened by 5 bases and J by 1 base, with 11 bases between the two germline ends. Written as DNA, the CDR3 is TGTGCCAGCAGTCCTCCGGACTTTAACTATGGCTACACCTTC. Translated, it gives CASSPPDFNYGYTF.

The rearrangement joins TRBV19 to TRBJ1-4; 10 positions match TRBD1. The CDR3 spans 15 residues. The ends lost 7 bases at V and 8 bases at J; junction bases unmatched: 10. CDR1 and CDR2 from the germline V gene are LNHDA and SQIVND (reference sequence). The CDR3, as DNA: TGTGCCAGTACCGACCCGGGACAGGGGAAGGAAAAACTGTTTTTT. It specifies CASTDPGQGKEKLFF.

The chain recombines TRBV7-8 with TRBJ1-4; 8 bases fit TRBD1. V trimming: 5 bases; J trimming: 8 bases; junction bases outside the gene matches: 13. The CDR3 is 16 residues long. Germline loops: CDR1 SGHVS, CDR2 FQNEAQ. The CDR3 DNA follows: TGTGCCAGCAGCACAGGAAGGACAGGGACGAACGAAAAACTGTTTTTT. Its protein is CASSTGRTGTNEKLFF.

The CDR3 DNA reads as TGTGCCAGCAGCCAGTATGGTACTAGCGGGAGGCTCGACAAAGAGACCCAGTACTTC. Translating gives CASSQYGTSGRLDKETQYF. This rearrangement joins TRBV14 to TRBJ2-5; the match to TRBD2 covers 12 bases. Unmatched junction bases numbered 14, after V lost 3 bases and J lost 3 bases. CDR1 and CDR2 from the germline V gene are SGHDN and FVKESK. The CDR3 totals 19 residues.

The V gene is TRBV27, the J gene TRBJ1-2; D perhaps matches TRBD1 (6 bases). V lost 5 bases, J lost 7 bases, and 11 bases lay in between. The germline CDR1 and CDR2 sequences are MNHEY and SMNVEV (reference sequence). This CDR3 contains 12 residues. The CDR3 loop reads CASSTGTGGYTF. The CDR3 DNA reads TGTGCCAGCAGTACAGGGACTGGTGGCTACACCTTC.